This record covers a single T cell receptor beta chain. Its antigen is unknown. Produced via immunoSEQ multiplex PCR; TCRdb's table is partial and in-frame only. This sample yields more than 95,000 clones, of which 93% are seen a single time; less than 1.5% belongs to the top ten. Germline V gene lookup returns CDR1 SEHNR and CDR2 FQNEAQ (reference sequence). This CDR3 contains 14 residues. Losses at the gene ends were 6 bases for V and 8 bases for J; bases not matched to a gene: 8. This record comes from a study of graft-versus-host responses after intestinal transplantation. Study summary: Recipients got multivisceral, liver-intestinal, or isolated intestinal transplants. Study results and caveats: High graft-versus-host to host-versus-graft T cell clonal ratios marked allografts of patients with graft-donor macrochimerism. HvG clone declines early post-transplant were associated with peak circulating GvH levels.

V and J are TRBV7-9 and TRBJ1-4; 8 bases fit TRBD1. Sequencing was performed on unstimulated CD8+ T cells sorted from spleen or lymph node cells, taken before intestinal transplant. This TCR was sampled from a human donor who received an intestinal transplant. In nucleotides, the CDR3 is TGTGCCAGCAGTTGGACAGGGCTCGAAGAAAAACTGTTTTTT. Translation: CASSWTGLEEKLFF.